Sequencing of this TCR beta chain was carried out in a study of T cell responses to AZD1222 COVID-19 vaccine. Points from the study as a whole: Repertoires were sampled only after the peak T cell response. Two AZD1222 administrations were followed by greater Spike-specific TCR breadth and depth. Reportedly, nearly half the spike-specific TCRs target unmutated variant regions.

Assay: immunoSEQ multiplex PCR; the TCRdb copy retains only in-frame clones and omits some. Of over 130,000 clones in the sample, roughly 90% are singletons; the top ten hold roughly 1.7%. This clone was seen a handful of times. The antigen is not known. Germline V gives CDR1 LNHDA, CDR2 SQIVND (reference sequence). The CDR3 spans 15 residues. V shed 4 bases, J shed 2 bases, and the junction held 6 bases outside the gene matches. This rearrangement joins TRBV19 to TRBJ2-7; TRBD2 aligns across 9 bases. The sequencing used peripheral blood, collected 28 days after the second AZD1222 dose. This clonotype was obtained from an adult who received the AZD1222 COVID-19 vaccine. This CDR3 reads CASSSIAGGPYEQYF. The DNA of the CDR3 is TGTGCCAGTAGTAGTATCGCGGGAGGGCCCTACGAGCAGTACTTC.